This T cell receptor beta chain is drawn from a study of beta chain features in type 1 diabetes. Study at large: No patient-donor differences in age, gender, total cells or subset yield.

As every portion of the isolated RNA was reverse transcribed, the sequencing read expressed TCRB transcripts. This table comes from immunoSEQ multiplex PCR, and its TCRdb copy is limited to in-frame clones, with some not included. Here the sample spans about 390,000 clones, over 8.5% being singletons. Trimming removed 2 bases from V and 4 bases from J; junction bases left unmatched: 11. Germline V gives CDR1 SGHRS, CDR2 YFSETQ. The length of the CDR3 is 17 residues. Comment on this clone: What it recognizes is unknown.

Overall study findings and caveats: Moderate but significant shortening of TCRB CDR3s was recorded in all four CD4+ subsets from Type 1 diabetes patients. Type 1 diabetes patients showed fewer insertions and more deletions at VDJ junctions.

This clonotype was obtained from a man aged 25-40 years with type 1 diabetes. Sequenced material: central memory CD4+ T cells from blood. The rearrangement links TRBV5-1 to TRBJ2-5, with 10 bases identical to TRBD2. The CDR3 sequence: CASSLNPSGRGGETQYF. The CDR3 nucleotides are TGCGCCAGCAGCTTAAACCCTAGCGGGAGAGGCGGAGAGACCCAGTACTTC.